This passage covers 30 T cell receptor beta chains from one sample sequenced in a study of PD-1 and CTLA-4 blockade in melanoma. The assay was immunoSEQ multiplex PCR, and TCRdb's table has in-frame clones only and misses some. This table has roughly 30,000 clones, around 90% appearing once. The specimen comprised CD8+ T cells from peripheral blood, sampled from a patient given anti-PD-1 treatment. The receptors were sampled from a human donor with melanoma.

The chain carries TRBV13 and TRBJ1-3; D gene uncertain. V was trimmed by 5 bases and J by 3 bases, leaving 14 bases between them. CDR1 and CDR2 (germline): PRHDT, FYEKMQ (reference sequence). The CDR3 runs to 15 residues. The CDR3 spells CASSRETGVGNTIYF. The CDR3 DNA sequence: TGTGCCAGCAGCCGCGAGACGGGAGTTGGAAACACCATATATTTT.

This chain joins TRBV6-5 and TRBJ2-1, with no clear D. The V and J ends lost 6 bases and 5 bases respectively, with 14 bases between them. This CDR3 comprises 14 residues. The V gene's germline CDR1 is MNHEY and CDR2 SVGAGI. In DNA, the CDR3 is TGTGCCAGCAGCGAGAGAGGCACGGACAATGAGCAGTTCTTC. Amino acids: CASSERGTDNEQFF.

This chain joins TRBV11-1 and TRBJ1-1; D is unresolved. Germline V gene lookup returns CDR1 SGHAT and CDR2 FQDESV (reference sequence). Trimming removed 0 bases from V and 0 bases from J, with 8 bases in between. This CDR3 spans 15 amino acids. The CDR3 sequence is CASSLAVSLNTEAFF. CDR3 nucleotide sequence: TGTGCCAGCAGCTTAGCCGTCAGTTTGAACACTGAAGCTTTCTTT. Looking up the rest from reference TRBV11-1 and TRBJ1-1 gives the full variable domain: EAEVAQSPRYKITEKSQAVAFWCDPISGHATLYWYRQILGQGPELLVQFQDESVVDDSQLPKDRFSAERLKGVDSTLKIQPAELGDSAMYLCASSLAVSLNTEAFFGQGTRLTVV.

The gene calls are TRBV19 and TRBJ2-7, with D possibly called TRBD1 or TRBD2 (5 bases each). Trimming pared 0 bases from V and 7 bases from J, leaving 10 bases between. The CDR3 is 13 amino acids. The germline gives CDR1 LNHDA, CDR2 SQIVND (reference sequence). CDR3 bases: TGTGCCAGTAGTATAGATGGGGGTGGTGAGCAGTACTTC. Its translation: CASSIDGGGEQYF.

V and J are TRBV7-3 and TRBJ2-3; 11 positions match TRBD1. The CDR3 extends over 15 amino acids. Germline V gene lookup returns CDR1 SGHTA and CDR2 FQGTGA. The ends lost 6 bases at V and 3 bases at J; junction bases unmatched: 5. This CDR3 reads CASSPGTGGTDTQYF. Here the CDR3 DNA reads TGTGCCAGCAGTCCTGGGACAGGGGGGACAGATACGCAGTATTTT.

The chain has TRBV3-1 (or the pseudogene TRBV3-2) and TRBJ2-7; D gene uncertain. V was shortened by 4 bases and J by 7 bases, with 8 bases between the two germline ends. Per germline, CDR1 LGHDT and CDR2 YNNKEL (reference sequence). The CDR3 loop spans 11 amino acids. CDR3 DNA sequence: TGTGCCAGCAGCCTCCCCGGGGAGCAGTACTTC. Translated: CASSLPGEQYF.

The V call is TRBV30, the J call TRBJ2-2; the match to TRBD1 covers 7 bases. The germline CDR1 and CDR2 sequences are GTSNPN and SVGIG (reference sequence). This CDR3 spans 15 amino acids. V was clipped by 4 bases and J by 0 bases; unmatched bases: 5. CDR3 nucleotides: TGTGCCTGGAATGCCGGGACAGCGAACACCGGGGAGCTGTTTTTT. It yields the protein CAWNAGTANTGELFF.

The genes are TRBV21-1 and TRBJ2-7. TRBV21-1 is tagged as a pseudogene. This CDR3 spans 14 amino acids. The CDR3 DNA follows: TGTGCCAGCAGTGACCTATTTACCTCCTACGAGCAGTACTTC. Translation: CASSDLFTSYEQYF.

The chain employs TRBV5-1 and TRBJ2-7, with 8 bases aligning to TRBD1. The length of the CDR3 is 15 residues. The trim removed 3 bases at V and 2 bases at J, leaving 7 bases unmatched. Germline CDR1 is SGHRS and CDR2 is YFSETQ. CDR3 sequence reads: CASSSDRGMAYEQYF. The CDR3 DNA reads as TGCGCCAGCAGCTCTGACAGGGGCATGGCCTACGAGCAGTACTTC.

This clone turned up a few times. The genes are TRBV27 and TRBJ2-7; 12 bases fit TRBD2. Trimming cost V 5 bases and J 4 bases; bases outside gene matches: 3. This CDR3 comprises 14 residues. The germline gives CDR1 MNHEY, CDR2 SMNVEV (reference sequence). The CDR3 DNA reads as TGTGCCAGCAGTCGGACTAGCGGGGATTACGAGCAGTACTTC. Its protein is CASSRTSGDYEQYF.

The chain has TRBV6-5 and TRBJ2-1; D unclear. V was clipped by 5 bases and J by 3 bases, with 8 bases between them. CDR1 is MNHEY, CDR2 SVGAGI, per germline. The CDR3 runs 13 residues. The CDR3 protein is CASSNGFYNEQFF. The DNA of the CDR3 is TGTGCCAGCAGTAACGGCTTCTACAATGAGCAGTTCTTC.

The chain uses TRBV30 and TRBJ2-1, with D maybe TRBD2 (5 bases). CDR3 length: 15 residues. In germline, CDR1 is GTSNPN, CDR2 SVGIG (reference sequence). V was clipped by 2 bases and J by 4 bases, with 15 bases between them. In nucleotides, the CDR3 is TGTGCCTGGAGTTACCGAGGGCTAGATTACAATGAGCAGTTCTTC. Its translation is CAWSYRGLDYNEQFF.

J is TRBJ2-5 and V is TRBV5-4; D uncertain. This CDR3 contains 14 residues. Germline V gene lookup returns CDR1 SGHNT and CDR2 YYREEE (reference sequence). V lost 4 bases and J lost 5, with 15 bases in between. The CDR3 loop is CASSSAGSRETQYF. The CDR3 bases are TGTGCCAGCAGCAGTGCCGGGTCTCGGGAGACCCAGTACTTC.

The gene calls are TRBV6-2 or TRBV6-3 and TRBJ2-7, with TRBD2 as a possible D gene (5 bases). Trimming cost V 2 bases and J 5 bases, with 13 bases left between them. The CDR3 totals 14 residues. CDR1 MNHEY and CDR2 SVGEGT come from the germline V gene. CDR3 sequence: CASSYLLDGNEQYF. CDR3 coding DNA: TGTGCCAGCAGTTACCTGCTCGACGGGAACGAGCAGTACTTC.

This chain joins TRBV4-1 and TRBJ1-3, with D maybe TRBD1 (6 bases). The V end was cut by 3 bases, the J end by 4 bases, with 16 bases between. The germline CDR1 and CDR2 sequences are MGHRA and YSYEKL. The CDR3 has 16 amino acids. CDR3 sequence: CASSHENRVSGNTIYF. The CDR3, as DNA: TGCGCCAGCAGCCACGAGAACAGGGTCTCCGGAAACACCATATATTTT.

This clone was detected only a few times. This chain joins TRBV2 and TRBJ1-1; 10 bases are shared with TRBD1. Trimming took 6 bases from V and 5 from J; bases not matched to a gene: 15. The germline V gene has CDR1 SNHLY and CDR2 FYNNEI. This CDR3 is built from 17 residues. CDR3 nucleotide sequence: TGTGCCAGCAGGGAATTTGGGACAGGGGAAGTGGGTACTGAAGCTTTCTTT. It encodes CASREFGTGEVGTEAFF.

This sequence joins TRBV7-9 and TRBJ1-1; D might be TRBD1 (5 bases). The CDR3 runs to 16 residues. V lost 5 bases and J lost 1, with 17 bases in between. Germline CDR1 and CDR2: SEHNR and FQNEAQ (reference sequence). The CDR3 nucleotides read TGTGCCAGCAGCCCCAGAGGAGAGGGACGGAACACTGAAGCTTTCTTT. Its protein is CASSPRGEGRNTEAFF.

The CDR3 DNA reads TGTGCCAGCAGCTCCGGGATGACTAATCAGCCCCAGCATTTT. This codes for CASSSGMTNQPQHF. V is TRBV7-9 and J is TRBJ1-5, with no clear D. CDR1 is SEHNR and CDR2 is FQNEAQ in the germline V gene (reference sequence). The CDR3 runs 14 residues. Trimming removed 4 bases from V and 4 bases from J, with 11 bases in between.

V usage is TRBV27 and J usage is TRBJ2-1; 7 nucleotides agree with TRBD2. V lost 6 bases and J lost 0; bases outside the gene matches: 5. The germline gives CDR1 MNHEY, CDR2 SMNVEV (reference sequence). The CDR3 has 15 amino acids. DNA of the CDR3: TGTGCCAGCAGCCCGGGACTAAGCTCCTACAATGAGCAGTTCTTC. It translates to CASSPGLSSYNEQFF.

The V and J genes are TRBV30 and TRBJ2-7, with D tentatively TRBD1 (6 bases). Trimming shortened V by 8 bases and J by 5 bases, and 13 bases separated the two germline ends. This CDR3 contains 11 residues. Germline assignment: CDR1 GTSNPN and CDR2 SVGIG (reference sequence). Written as DNA, the CDR3 is TGTGCCGGTTCAGGGGCCGACGAGCAGTACTTC. This codes for CAGSGADEQYF.

This clone was seen only a few times. The chain uses TRBV6-1 and TRBJ1-6; 7 positions agree with TRBD1. This CDR3 region has 14 residues. V trimming: 3 bases; J trimming: 7 bases; junction bases outside the gene matches: 3. The germline V gene has CDR1 MNHNS and CDR2 SASEGT. For the CDR3, the DNA is TGTGCCAGCAGTGATGGGACAGACAATTCACCCCTCCACTTT. Its translation: CASSDGTDNSPLHF.

Written as DNA, the CDR3 is TGTGCCAGCAGCCATGGGGGGGTGTCCTCTTTGGGGCCTGAAGCTTTCTTT. Translated, it gives CASSHGGVSSLGPEAFF. This chain joins TRBV11-2 and TRBJ1-1, with D possibly matching TRBD1 (5 bases). V was pared by 5 bases and J by 6 bases, with 25 bases between. The CDR3 consists of 17 residues. From germline, CDR1 is SGHAT and CDR2 FQNNGV.

The J gene is TRBJ2-7, the V gene TRBV9, with 7 positions matching TRBD1. The V segment lost 0 bases and the J segment 3 bases; nucleotides outside the gene matches: 6. Germline CDR1 reads SGDLS; CDR2 reads YYNGEE. The CDR3 runs 15 residues. CDR3 coding DNA: TGTGCCAGCAGCGTAGGAATTGGGGACAGCTACGAGCAGTACTTC. It encodes CASSVGIGDSYEQYF.

This clone has only a few counts. The CDR3 spells CASSLGQGVTEAFF. CDR3 bases: TGCGCCAGCAGCTTGGGTCAGGGGGTAACTGAAGCTTTCTTT. The chain uses TRBV5-1 and TRBJ1-1, with 7 bases lining up with TRBD1. Germline loops: CDR1 SGHRS, CDR2 YFSETQ. The V segment lost 0 bases and the J segment 5 bases; nucleotides outside the gene matches: 4. The CDR3 is made up of 14 amino acids.

The chain has TRBV28 and TRBJ2-5; D assignment may be TRBD1 or TRBD2 (6 bases each). Trimming removed 7 bases at V and 4 bases at J, with 25 bases between. CDR1 and CDR2 from the germline V gene are MDHEN and SYDVKM. The CDR3 covers 17 residues. CDR3 sequence: CASTPQVEGVKGETQYF. DNA of the CDR3: TGTGCCAGCACCCCCCAGGTGGAGGGGGTAAAGGGAGAGACCCAGTACTTC.

V and J are TRBV18 and TRBJ2-5; 10 bases match TRBD1. This CDR3 is built from 16 residues. J lost 3 bases, V lost 3 bases, and 7 bases had no gene match. The germline V gene has CDR1 KGHSH and CDR2 LQKENI. CDR3 sequence: CASSPPGTGEEETQYF. CDR3 DNA: TGTGCCAGCTCACCCCCAGGGACAGGGGAGGAAGAGACCCAGTACTTC. Drawing the rest from reference TRBV18 and TRBJ2-5, the complete variable domain is NAGVMQNPRHLVRRRGQEARLRCSPMKGHSHVYWYRQLPEEGLKFMVYLQKENIIDESGMPKERFSAEFPKEGPSILRIQQVVRGDSAAYFCASSPPGTGEEETQYFGPGTRLLVL.

The chain joins TRBV18 to TRBJ2-7; possibly TRBD1 for D (7 bases). V was clipped by 5 bases and J by 5 bases, with 19 bases between them. The CDR3 consists of 15 residues. Germline CDR1 and CDR2: KGHSH and LQKENI. CDR3 nucleotides: TGTGCCAGCTCATTCGACAGGGACTTGAAGGACGAGCAGTACTTC. Encoded protein: CASSFDRDLKDEQYF.

The chain is built from TRBV29-1 and TRBJ1-2, with D possibly being TRBD1 (5 bases). Trimming pared 5 bases from V and 2 bases from J, leaving 15 bases between. This CDR3 comprises 14 residues. The germline V gene encodes CDR1 SQVTM and CDR2 ANQGSEA. The CDR3 DNA reads TGCAGCGTTCCCTCCTGGGACGGAAACTATGGCTACACCTTC. This gives the protein CSVPSWDGNYGYTF.

The chain has TRBV30 and TRBJ1-5; D is undetermined. The CDR3 consists of 13 residues. CDR1 is GTSNPN and CDR2 is SVGIG in the germline V gene (reference sequence). Trimming shortened V by 1 base and J by 7 bases, and 11 bases separated the two germline ends. The CDR3 coding sequence is TGTGCCTGGAGTGAGGAGGGAAGGCAGCCCCAGCATTTT. This gives the protein CAWSEEGRQPQHF.

V is TRBV4-1 and J is TRBJ2-1, with D unresolved. This CDR3 region has 13 residues. Germline loops: CDR1 MGHRA, CDR2 YSYEKL. Trimming took 0 bases from V and 7 from J, leaving 7 bases between them. DNA for the CDR3: TGCGCCAGCAGCCAAGATCCGGAGAATGAGCAGTTCTTC. Its translation is CASSQDPENEQFF.